Following are 20 T cell receptor beta chains from one sample sequenced in a study of cytomegalovirus exposure and HLA in healthy donors. A multiplex PCR was run with 60 Vbeta primers and 13 Jbeta primers. The repertoire was sequenced with immunoSEQ multiplex PCR; TCRdb's copy has only in-frame clones and lacks some. The sample records 150,000 to 200,000 clones, around nine tenths being singletons. Sequenced material: PBMCs. The receptors here all came from a woman aged 18-29 years in good health and CMV-seronegative.

The V gene is TRBV4-2, the J gene TRBJ2-1; 8 positions match TRBD2. Looked up from germline, CDR1 is LGHNA and CDR2 is YNFKEQ. V lost 0 bases to trimming and J lost 6 bases; unmatched junction nucleotides: 7. This CDR3 has 16 residues. For the CDR3, the DNA is TGTGCCAGCAGCCAAGATTCCCAGCGGGGGCTCAATGAGCAGTTCTTC. Translation gives CASSQDSQRGLNEQFF.

The V and J genes are TRBV9 and TRBJ2-2; weak D call: TRBD1 (5 bases). CDR3 length: 15 amino acids. V was clipped by 0 bases and J by 4 bases, with 10 bases between them. Germline CDR1 and CDR2: SGDLS and YYNGEE. The CDR3 region has the DNA TGTGCCAGCAGCGTAGCCAGGGCCCCCACCGGGGAGCTGTTTTTT. This codes for CASSVARAPTGELFF.

The rearrangement links TRBV28 to TRBJ2-2; D might be TRBD1 (6 bases). The CDR3 extends over 13 amino acids. Germline CDR1 MDHEN, CDR2 SYDVKM. Trimming pared 6 bases from V and 8 bases from J, leaving 13 bases between. CDR3 sequence reads: CASSSYRVGELFF. In nucleotides, the CDR3 is TGTGCCAGCAGCTCCTACAGGGTTGGGGAGCTGTTTTTT.

This clone was detected a few times. This sequence joins TRBV28 and TRBJ1-4; 7 bases agree with TRBD1. V gave up 3 bases and J gave up 5 bases; unmatched junction bases: 6. Germline V lookup: CDR1 MDHEN, CDR2 SYDVKM. The CDR3 runs 15 residues. CDR3 in DNA: TGTGCCAGCAGTTTGGGCCGGACAGGCAATGAAAAACTGTTTTTT. Protein: CASSLGRTGNEKLFF.

The rearrangement uses TRBV2 and TRBJ1-6; TRBD1 agrees at 9 bases. V lost 2 bases and J lost 8; bases outside the gene matches: 7. The length of the CDR3 is 16 residues. Germline V gene sequence: CDR1 SNHLY, CDR2 FYNNEI. The CDR3 is CASSEPTGGGYSPLHF. CDR3 in DNA: TGTGCCAGCAGTGAACCAACAGGGGGCGGGTATTCACCCCTCCACTTT.

This clone appeared a single time. The chain is built from TRBV7-7 and TRBJ2-5; weak D call: TRBD2 (7 bases). Germline V gives CDR1 SSHAT, CDR2 FNYEAQ (reference sequence). The CDR3 covers 13 residues. Trimming took off 5 bases at V and 5 bases at J, with 12 bases between the two ends. Here the CDR3 reads CASSTQGGETQYF. The CDR3 DNA follows: TGTGCCAGCAGCACACAGGGAGGGGAGACCCAGTACTTC.

The chain recombines TRBV7-7 with TRBJ2-2, with D hard to call. Trimming pared 5 bases from V and 6 bases from J, leaving 10 bases between. Germline lookup yields CDR1 SSHAT and CDR2 FNYEAQ (reference sequence). This CDR3 region has 13 residues. The CDR3 loop is CASSARMPGELFF. Here the CDR3 DNA reads TGTGCCAGCAGCGCGCGTATGCCCGGGGAGCTGTTTTTT.

This clone was seen a single time. The chain uses TRBV12-5 and TRBJ1-5, with TRBD1 as a possible D gene (6 bases). V lost 6 bases to trimming and J lost 7 bases, with 19 bases between them. CDR1 and CDR2 (germline): LGHNT, FRNRAP. This CDR3 region has 15 residues. CDR3 sequence (DNA): TGTGCTAGTGGCACTGATGGACAGTTGCCCCAGCCCCAGCATTTT. Its protein is CASGTDGQLPQPQHF.

This chain links TRBV30 with TRBJ2-7; 8 nucleotides line up with TRBD1. V shed 5 bases and J 2 bases; nucleotides not matched to a gene: 5. Germline V gene data show CDR1 as GTSNPN and CDR2 as SVGIG (reference sequence). This CDR3 is 13 amino acids long. The DNA for the CDR3 is TGTGCCTGGGGGGGGACAGGAACCTACGAGCAGTACTTC. Protein: CAWGGTGTYEQYF.

The chain recombines TRBV2 with TRBJ2-2, with 7 bases that match TRBD1. The CDR3 extends over 14 amino acids. The germline gives CDR1 SNHLY, CDR2 FYNNEI. V trimming: 10 bases; J trimming: 0 bases; junction bases outside the gene matches: 5. The CDR3 DNA reads TGTGCCACCCGACAGGGAACGAACACCGGGGAGCTGTTTTTT. Residues: CATRQGTNTGELFF.

This clone was found once. CDR3 amino acids: CASSLATGSYGYTF. CDR3 sequence (DNA): TGTGCCAGCAGCTTAGCTACAGGGAGCTATGGCTACACCTTC. The gene calls are TRBV7-8 and TRBJ1-2, with D possibly matching TRBD1 (6 bases). Germline V CDR1 and CDR2: SGHVS, FQNEAQ. Trimming pared 0 bases from V and 4 bases from J, leaving 9 bases between. CDR3 length: 14 amino acids.

This clone appeared once. This rearrangement joins TRBV19 to TRBJ1-5, with D possibly TRBD1 on 5 matching bases. The CDR3 covers 15 residues. Germline assignment: CDR1 LNHDA and CDR2 SQIVND (reference sequence). V lost 3 bases, J lost 3 bases, and 12 bases lay in between. CDR3 amino acids: CASSIWGEDNQPQHF. The CDR3 nucleotides are TGTGCCAGTAGTATTTGGGGGGAAGACAATCAGCCCCAGCATTTT.

The rearrangement uses TRBV9 and TRBJ2-6; 9 positions agree with TRBD1. Germline V gives CDR1 SGDLS, CDR2 YYNGEE. Germline trimming cut 4 bases from V and 1 base from J; bases unmatched to any gene: 6. This CDR3 is 17 amino acids long. Written as DNA, the CDR3 is TGTGCCAGCAGCTCCCGGGACAGGGTTTCTGGGGCCAACGTCCTGACTTTC. This translates into CASSSRDRVSGANVLTF.

For the CDR3, the DNA is TGTGCCATCACGGAACAGGAACAGGGGACTGAAGCTTTCTTT. Its protein product is CAITEQEQGTEAFF. The rearrangement uses TRBV10-3 and TRBJ1-1; 7 nucleotides line up with TRBD1. The CDR3 covers 14 residues. Trimming cost V 7 bases and J 5 bases; bases outside gene matches: 10. Germline V gene sequence: CDR1 ENHRY, CDR2 SYGVKD.

V gene TRBV5-1 combines with J gene TRBJ2-3, with 8 positions matching TRBD1. This CDR3 comprises 14 residues. CDR1 SGHRS and CDR2 YFSETQ come from the germline V gene. Trimming took 0 bases from V and 4 from J; bases not matched to a gene: 1. DNA of the CDR3: TGCGCCAGCAGCTTGGAGACAGGGGCAGATACGCAGTATTTT. It yields the protein CASSLETGADTQYF.

The chain carries TRBV10-3 and TRBJ1-4, with 7 positions matching TRBD1. The CDR3 contains 15 residues. Germline-derived CDR1 and CDR2 are ENHRY and SYGVKD. With V trimmed by 4 bases and J by 4 bases, 6 bases remained unmatched. The CDR3 region is CAISGGDRYNEKLFF. CDR3 coding DNA: TGTGCCATCAGTGGCGGGGACAGATATAATGAAAAACTGTTTTTT.

To note about this clone: The junction differs from germline at one of its ends, possibly a read error. V is TRBV7-9 and J is TRBJ2-7, with TRBD1 as a possible D gene (6 bases). CDR3 size: 17 residues. CDR1 SEHNR and CDR2 FQNEAQ come from the germline V gene (reference sequence). As DNA, the CDR3 is TGTTCCAGCAGCGGCCGAAGGTTAGGGGGTGGCTCCTACGAGCAGTACTTC. The encoded protein is CSSSGRRLGGGSYEQYF.

The chain employs TRBV5-4 and TRBJ2-5, with D perhaps matching TRBD2 (6 bases). The CDR3 has 14 amino acids. CDR1 is SGHNT and CDR2 is YYREEE in the germline V gene (reference sequence). V was clipped by 1 base and J by 5 bases, with 12 bases between them. CDR3 DNA sequence: TGTGCCAGCAGCTTGAAGCAGGGAGGCGAGACCCAGTACTTC. Protein: CASSLKQGGETQYF.

The rearrangement uses TRBV5-1 and TRBJ1-2; 9 nucleotides agree with TRBD1. CDR1 and CDR2 from the germline V gene are SGHRS and YFSETQ. V lost 2 bases, J lost 6 bases, and 5 bases stayed unmatched. The CDR3 totals 14 residues. The CDR3 loop is CASSLEWTGDGYTF. The CDR3 DNA reads as TGCGCCAGCAGCTTAGAGTGGACAGGGGATGGCTACACCTTC. The whole variable domain, filled in from reference TRBV5-1 and TRBJ1-2, reads KAGVTQTPRYLIKTRGQQVTLSCSPISGHRSVSWYQQTPGQGLQFLFEYFSETQRNKGNFPGRFSGRQFSNSRSEMNVSTLELGDSALYLCASSLEWTGDGYTFGSGTRLTVV.

This chain connects TRBV13 to TRBJ1-2, with D possibly TRBD1 on 5 matching bases. The CDR3 contains 14 residues. V shed 1 base and J shed 4 bases, with 10 bases lying between them. Germline assignment: CDR1 PRHDT and CDR2 FYEKMQ (reference sequence). CDR3 region: CASSLDQGGYGYTF. Written as DNA, the CDR3 is TGTGCCAGCAGCTTAGACCAGGGAGGCTATGGCTACACCTTC.